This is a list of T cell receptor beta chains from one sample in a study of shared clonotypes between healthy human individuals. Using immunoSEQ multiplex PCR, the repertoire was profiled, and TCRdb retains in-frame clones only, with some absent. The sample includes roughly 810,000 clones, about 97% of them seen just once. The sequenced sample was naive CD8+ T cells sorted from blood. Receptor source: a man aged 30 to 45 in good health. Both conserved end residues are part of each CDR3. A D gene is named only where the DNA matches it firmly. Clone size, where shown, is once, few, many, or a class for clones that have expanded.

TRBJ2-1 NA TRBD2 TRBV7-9 TGTGCCAGCAGCTCAAGGACTAGCGGCTCCTACAATGAGCAGTTCTTC CASSSRTSGSYNEQFF
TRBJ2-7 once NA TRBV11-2 TGTGCCAGCAGCTTTTCTTCTCTTTCGGGACTCCCCTACGAGCAGTACTTC CASSFSSLSGLPYEQYF
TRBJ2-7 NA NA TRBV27 TGTGCCAGCAGTTTAACCCCGGGGTTTGAGTTCCAGTACGAGCAGTACTTC CASSLTPGFEFQYEQYF
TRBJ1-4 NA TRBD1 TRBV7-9 TGTGCCAGCAGCCCGGGACAGTCTGGGACTAATGAAAAACTGTTTTTT CASSPGQSGTNEKLFF
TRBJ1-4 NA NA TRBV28 TGTGCCAGCAGACCCCCTTGGGGCACAGGGAATGAAAAACTGTTTTTT CASRPPWGTGNEKLFF
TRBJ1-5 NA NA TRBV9 TGTGCCAGCAGCGTATCTGGGAGTGGTCAGCCCCAGCATTTT CASSVSGSGQPQHF
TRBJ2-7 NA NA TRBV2 TGTGCCAGCGCCTTGGGCTACGAGCAGTACTTC CASALGYEQYF
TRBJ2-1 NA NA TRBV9 TGTGCCAGCAGCGTAGAAGGCCATGAGCAGTTCTTC CASSVEGHEQFF
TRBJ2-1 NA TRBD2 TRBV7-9 TGTGCCAGCAGCTTCCAACTAGCGGACAATGAGCAGTTCTTC CASSFQLADNEQFF
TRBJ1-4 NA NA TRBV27 TGTGCCAGCAGTTTCGGACAGAGTAATGAAAAACTGTTTTTT CASSFGQSNEKLFF
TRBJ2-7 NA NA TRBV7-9 TGTGCCAGCAGCATCCCGGGACACTACGAGCAGTACTTC CASSIPGHYEQYF
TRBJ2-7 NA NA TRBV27 TGTGCCAGCAGCTCTGCAGGAAATAACTACGAGCAGTACTTC CASSSAGNNYEQYF
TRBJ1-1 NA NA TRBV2 TGTGCCAGCAGTGGTCAGGGATCTGAAGCTTTCTTT CASSGQGSEAFF
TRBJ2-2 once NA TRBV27 TGTGCCAGCAGGGACGGGGGTAGCACCGGGGAGCTGTTTTTT CASRDGGSTGELFF
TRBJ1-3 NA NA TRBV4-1 TGCGCCAGCAGCCAAGCGGGGGAGAGGACGGGAAACACCATATATTTT CASSQAGERTGNTIYF
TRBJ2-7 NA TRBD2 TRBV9 TGTGCCAGCAAGTGGAGGGGATCGCTTAGCGGGAGGGTTCAGGGAGAGCAGTACTTC CASKWRGSLSGRVQGEQYF
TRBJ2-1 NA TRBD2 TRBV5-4 TGTGCCAGCAGCTTGCGGACTAGCGGAGACAATGAGCAGTTCTTC CASSLRTSGDNEQFF
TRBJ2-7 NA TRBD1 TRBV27 TGTGCCAGCGTACCGGGACAGGGGTCCTACGAGCAGTACTTC CASVPGQGSYEQYF
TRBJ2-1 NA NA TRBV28 TGTGCCAGCAGTCCCAATAACAATGAGCAGTTCTTC CASSPNNNEQFF
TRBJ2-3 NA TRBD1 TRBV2 TGTGCCAGCGTGGGACAGCTCACAGATACGCAGTATTTT CASVGQLTDTQYF
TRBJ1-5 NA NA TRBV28 TGTGCCAGCAGTCAGGACAGCAGCAATCAGCCCCAGCATTTT CASSQDSSNQPQHF
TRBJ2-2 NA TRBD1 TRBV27 TGTGCCAGCAGTCCCGGACAGGGAATGACCGGGGAGCTGTTTTTT CASSPGQGMTGELFF
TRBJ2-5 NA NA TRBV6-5 TGTGCCAGCAGTTACTCGACGGGCCGCTACCAAGAGACCCAGTACTTC CASSYSTGRYQETQYF
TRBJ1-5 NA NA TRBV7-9 TGTGCCAGCAGCTTAGGCCAGATCAATCAGCCCCAGCATTTT CASSLGQINQPQHF
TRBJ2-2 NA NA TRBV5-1 TGCGCCAGCAGCTTGGAGGGGGGCACCGGGGAGCTGTTTTTT CASSLEGGTGELFF
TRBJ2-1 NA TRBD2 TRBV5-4 TGTGCCAGCAGCAAAAAGGGGAGGGACAATGAGCAGTTCTTC CASSKKGRDNEQFF
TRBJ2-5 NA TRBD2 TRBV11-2 TGTGCCAGCAGCTTAGGTGTAGCGGGAGAACAAGAGACCCAGTACTTC CASSLGVAGEQETQYF
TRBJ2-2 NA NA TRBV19 TGTGCCAGTAGACACGTTGCCTTGAACACCGGGGAGCTGTTTTTT CASRHVALNTGELFF
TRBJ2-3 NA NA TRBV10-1 TGCGCCAGCAGTGAGTCGACGGTTTTCACAGATACGCAGTATTTT CASSESTVFTDTQYF
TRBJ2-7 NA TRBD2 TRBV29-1 TGCAGCGTTGAGGGGTTGGAGGGGACTAGGGACCCCTACGAGCAGTACTTC CSVEGLEGTRDPYEQYF
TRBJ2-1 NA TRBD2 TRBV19 TGTGCCAGTAGTATAGTTCCCAGCGGGAGTTACAATGAGCAGTTCTTC CASSIVPSGSYNEQFF
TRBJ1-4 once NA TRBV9 TGTGCCAGCAGCGAGAGGGGACACCTGAATGAAAAACTGTTTTTT CASSERGHLNEKLFF
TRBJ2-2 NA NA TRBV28 TGTGCCAGCAGACAGCCGAACACCGGGGAGCTGTTTTTT CASRQPNTGELFF
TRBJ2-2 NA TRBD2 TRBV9 TGTGCCAGCAGCCCCGGGACTAGCGTGAACACCGGGGAGCTGTTTTTT CASSPGTSVNTGELFF
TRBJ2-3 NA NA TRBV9 TGTGCCAGCAGCGGTGGGGGCTCTAACACAGATACGCAGTATTTT CASSGGGSNTDTQYF
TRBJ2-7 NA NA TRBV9 TGTGCCAGCAGCGTAGGTCCGACAGCGGTCCCGAGCTCCTACGAGCAGTACTTC CASSVGPTAVPSSYEQYF
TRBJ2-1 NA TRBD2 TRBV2 TGTGCCAGCTGTGAACGGGGACTAGCGGGAAAGGGTAATGAGCAGTTCTTC CASCERGLAGKGNEQFF
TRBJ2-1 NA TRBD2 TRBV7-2 TGTGCCAGCAGCGAAGGGACTAGCGGGAGGGATGACAATGAGCAGTTCTTC CASSEGTSGRDDNEQFF
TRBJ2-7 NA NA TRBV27 TGTGCCAGCAGTTTCGGTAGAACCTACGAGCAGTACTTC CASSFGRTYEQYF
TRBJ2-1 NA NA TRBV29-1 TGCAGCGTTGAAGAGGGAAGGGGGGCTGAGCAGTTCTTC CSVEEGRGAEQFF
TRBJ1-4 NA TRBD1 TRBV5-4 TGTGCCACAACCGGGACAGGGGATGAAAAACTGTTTTTT CATTGTGDEKLFF
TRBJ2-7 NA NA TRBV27 TGTGCCAGCAGTTTATCCGAAGACTACGAGCAGTACTTC CASSLSEDYEQYF
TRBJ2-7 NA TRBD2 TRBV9 TGTGCCAGCAGCGTAGGTGGCGGGAGATCCCACGAGCAGTACTTC CASSVGGGRSHEQYF
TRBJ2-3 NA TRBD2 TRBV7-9 TGTGCCAGCAGCAAAAACCGGGACAGATTAGCGGGAGGCACAGATACGCAGTATTTT CASSKNRDRLAGGTDTQYF
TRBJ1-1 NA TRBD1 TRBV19 TGTGCCAGTAGTGCCGGACAGGGGCACACTGAAGCTTTCTTT CASSAGQGHTEAFF
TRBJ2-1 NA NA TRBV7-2 TGTGCCAGCAGATTGACTCCAGACAATGAGCAGTTCTTC CASRLTPDNEQFF
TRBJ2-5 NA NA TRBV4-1 TGCGCCAGCAGTGGAGACCCCTCCCAAGAGACCCAGTACTTC CASSGDPSQETQYF
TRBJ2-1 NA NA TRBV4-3 TGCGCCAGCAGCCGAGGGAGTGGCAATGAGCAGTTCTTC CASSRGSGNEQFF
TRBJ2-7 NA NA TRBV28 TGTGCCAGCAGTTTGAACGAGTATAACGAGCAGTACTTC CASSLNEYNEQYF
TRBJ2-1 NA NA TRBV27 TGTGCCAGCAGCCAGGCAGGACCCTACAATGAGCAGTTCTTC CASSQAGPYNEQFF
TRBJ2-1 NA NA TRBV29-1 TGCAGCGCCGAAGGTCTAGCGTACGAGCAGTTCTTC CSAEGLAYEQFF
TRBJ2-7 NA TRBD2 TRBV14 TGTGCCAGCAGCCAAAAGGGTACTAGCGGGTTCTACGAGCAGTACTTC CASSQKGTSGFYEQYF
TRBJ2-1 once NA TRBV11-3 TGTGCCAGCAGCTTAGACTGGGGCGATGAGCAGTTCTTC CASSLDWGDEQFF
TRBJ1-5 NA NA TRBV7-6 TGTGCCAGCAGCTTAGGTGGGGGGCTGGATCAGCCCCAGCATTTT CASSLGGGLDQPQHF
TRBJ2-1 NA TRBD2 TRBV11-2 TGTGCCAGCAGCTTCAGCGGGAGCGCTTACAATGAGCAGTTCTTC CASSFSGSAYNEQFF
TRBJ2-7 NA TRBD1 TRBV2 TGTGCCAGCAAAGGGACAGACACCTCCTACGAGCAGTACTTC CASKGTDTSYEQYF